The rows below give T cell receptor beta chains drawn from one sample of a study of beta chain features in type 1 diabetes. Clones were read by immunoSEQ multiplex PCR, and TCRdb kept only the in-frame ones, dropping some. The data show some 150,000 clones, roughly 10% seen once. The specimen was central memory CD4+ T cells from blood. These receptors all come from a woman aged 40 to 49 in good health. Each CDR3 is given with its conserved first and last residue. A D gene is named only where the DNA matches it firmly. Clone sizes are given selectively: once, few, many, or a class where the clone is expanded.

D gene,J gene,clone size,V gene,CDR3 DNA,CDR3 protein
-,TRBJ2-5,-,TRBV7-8,TGTGCCAGCAGCTTAGGACAGGCCGGGGGGCCGACGCAAGAGACCCAGTACTTC,CASSLGQAGGPTQETQYF
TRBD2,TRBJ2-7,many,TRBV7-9,TGTGCCAGCAGCTCATCGCTGGGGGGGTTGGGAGGCGAGCAGTACTTC,CASSSSLGGLGGEQYF
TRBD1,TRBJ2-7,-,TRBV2,TGTGCCAGCACCAGGGACAGGGGGCGCATCAACGAGCAGTACTTC,CASTRDRGRINEQYF
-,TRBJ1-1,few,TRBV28,TGTGCCAGCAGTTTGAACTGGGTACGGGGGGCTTTCTTT,CASSLNWVRGAFF
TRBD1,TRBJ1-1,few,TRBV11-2,TGTGCCAGCAGCCAAATGACAGGGGGCCTAACTGAAGCTTTCTTT,CASSQMTGGLTEAFF
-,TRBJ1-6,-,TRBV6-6,TGTGCCAGCAGTTACGAGGGTGGGAATTCACCCCTCCACTTT,CASSYEGGNSPLHF
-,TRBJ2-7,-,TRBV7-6,TGTGCCAGCAGCCCACCGCGACAGCCCTACGAGCAGTACTTC,CASSPPRQPYEQYF
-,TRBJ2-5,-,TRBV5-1,TGCGCCAGCAGCTTGGGCAGGGGCGGGGAGACCCAGTACTTC,CASSLGRGGETQYF
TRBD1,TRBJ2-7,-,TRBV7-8,TGTGCCAGCAGTCGACAGGGTGGCTACGAGCAGTACTTC,CASSRQGGYEQYF
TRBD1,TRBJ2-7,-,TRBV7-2,TGTGCCAGCAGCTCGGATTCCGGGACAGGGAGGTACGAGCAGTACTTC,CASSSDSGTGRYEQYF
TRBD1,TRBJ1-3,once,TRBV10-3,TGTGCCATCGACAGGGGGGACACCATATATTTT,CAIDRGDTIYF
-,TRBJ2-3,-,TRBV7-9,TGTGCCAGCAGCTTAGACCGAGAATACGATACGCAGTATTTT,CASSLDREYDTQYF
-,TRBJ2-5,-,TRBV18,TGTGCCAGCTCACCCCAGGCGACAGAGGAGACCCAGTACTTC,CASSPQATEETQYF
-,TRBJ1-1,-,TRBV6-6,TGTGCCAGCACTCACGGGGGGGAGGTGAACACTGAAGCTTTCTTT,CASTHGGEVNTEAFF
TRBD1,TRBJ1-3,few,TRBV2,TGTGCCAGCAGTGAGACAGGGGTGAACGGAAACACCATATATTTT,CASSETGVNGNTIYF
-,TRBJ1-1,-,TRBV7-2,TGTGCCAGCAGCTTAGATTCGGGAACCGAAGCTTTGTTT,CASSLDSGTEALF
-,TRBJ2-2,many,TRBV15,TGTGCCACCAGCCCTACAGCGAACACCGGGGAGCTGTTTTTT,CATSPTANTGELFF
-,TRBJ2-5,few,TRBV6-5,TGTGCCAGCAGTACCGGACAGGAGACCCAGTACTTC,CASSTGQETQYF